A selection of T cell receptor beta chains follows, all from one sample in a study of cytomegalovirus exposure and HLA in healthy donors. Generated by immunoSEQ multiplex PCR, the TCRdb table keeps only in-frame clones and is missing some. The sample records about 140,000 clones, roughly nine tenths being singletons. Sequences were obtained from PBMCs. The receptors were sampled from a man aged 18 to 29 in good health and CMV-seronegative. Both conserved end residues are part of each CDR3. Each record gives: D gene, J gene, CDR3 length, V gene, clone size, CDR3 protein, CDR3 DNA. The D gene is left open where the match is weak. Clone size, where shown, is once, few, many, or a class for clones that have expanded.

d_gene: -; j_gene: TRBJ2-1; len: 13; v_gene: TRBV6-5; abundance: -; CDR3aa: CASRGTTSIEQFF; CDR3nt: TGTGCCAGCAGAGGGACGACTAGTATTGAGCAGTTCTTC
d_gene: -; j_gene: TRBJ2-3; len: 12; v_gene: TRBV5-1; abundance: -; CDR3aa: CASSPGQSAQYF; CDR3nt: TGCGCCAGCAGCCCCGGACAGTCTGCGCAGTATTTT
d_gene: -; j_gene: TRBJ1-2; len: 13; v_gene: TRBV6-1; abundance: once; CDR3aa: CASSERGSDGYTF; CDR3nt: TGTGCCAGCAGTGAAAGAGGGTCTGATGGCTACACCTTC
d_gene: TRBD1; j_gene: TRBJ2-1; len: 13; v_gene: TRBV2; abundance: few; CDR3aa: CASSTGTGGEQFF; CDR3nt: TGTGCCAGCAGTACCGGGACAGGGGGCGAGCAGTTCTTC
d_gene: TRBD1; j_gene: TRBJ2-1; len: 15; v_gene: TRBV29-1; abundance: -; CDR3aa: CSVEGLGQRYNEQFF; CDR3nt: TGCAGCGTTGAAGGGCTGGGACAGCGATACAATGAGCAGTTCTTC
d_gene: -; j_gene: TRBJ2-3; len: 17; v_gene: TRBV7-8; abundance: -; CDR3aa: CASSSASTGRNTDTQYF; CDR3nt: TGTGCCAGCAGCTCAGCCAGTACAGGGCGAAACACAGATACGCAGTATTTT
d_gene: TRBD1; j_gene: TRBJ1-6; len: 17; v_gene: TRBV4-1; abundance: -; CDR3aa: CASSQVATGENNSPLHF; CDR3nt: TGCGCCAGCAGCCAAGTTGCGACAGGGGAAAATAATTCACCCCTCCACTTT
d_gene: -; j_gene: TRBJ2-3; len: 13; v_gene: TRBV6-4; abundance: -; CDR3aa: CASSAGNTDTQYF; CDR3nt: TGTGCCAGCAGTGCAGGGAACACAGATACGCAGTATTTT
d_gene: -; j_gene: TRBJ1-3; len: 14; v_gene: TRBV2; abundance: -; CDR3aa: CGWGQGETGNTIYF; CDR3nt: TGTGGATGGGGGCAAGGGGAAACTGGAAACACCATATATTTT
d_gene: TRBD2; j_gene: TRBJ2-1; len: 19; v_gene: TRBV18; abundance: -; CDR3aa: CASSPQLAGASSSYNEQFF; CDR3nt: TGTGCCAGCTCACCACAGCTAGCGGGGGCCTCAAGCTCCTACAATGAGCAGTTCTTC
d_gene: -; j_gene: TRBJ1-4; len: 16; v_gene: TRBV7-9; abundance: -; CDR3aa: CASSLTGYATNEKLFF; CDR3nt: TGTGCCAGCAGCTTAACAGGATACGCAACTAATGAAAAACTGTTTTTT
d_gene: -; j_gene: TRBJ2-7; len: 15; v_gene: TRBV5-1; abundance: once; CDR3aa: CASSLSGSTGLEQYF; CDR3nt: TGCGCCAGCAGCTTGAGTGGCAGCACAGGGCTCGAGCAGTACTTC
d_gene: TRBD2; j_gene: TRBJ2-1; len: 20; v_gene: TRBV9; abundance: once; CDR3aa: CASSVLSGTSGSLRYNEQFF; CDR3nt: TGTGCCAGCAGCGTACTGAGTGGGACTAGCGGTAGCCTTCGCTACAATGAGCAGTTCTTC
d_gene: TRBD1; j_gene: TRBJ1-2; len: 12; v_gene: TRBV30; abundance: once; CDR3aa: CAGWTGIYGYTF; CDR3nt: TGTGCCGGATGGACAGGGATCTATGGCTACACCTTC
d_gene: TRBD1; j_gene: TRBJ2-5; len: 15; v_gene: TRBV6-5; abundance: -; CDR3aa: CASSYSTGGRETQYF; CDR3nt: TGTGCCAGCAGTTACTCTACAGGGGGCAGAGAGACCCAGTACTTC
d_gene: TRBD1; j_gene: TRBJ1-2; len: 17; v_gene: TRBV7-8; abundance: -; CDR3aa: CASSLGDRGNLNYGYTF; CDR3nt: TGTGCCAGCAGCTTAGGGGACAGGGGAAACCTAAACTATGGCTACACCTTC
d_gene: TRBD1; j_gene: TRBJ2-7; len: 14; v_gene: TRBV9; abundance: -; CDR3aa: CASSVGTGAYEQYF; CDR3nt: TGTGCCAGCAGCGTCGGGACAGGGGCCTACGAGCAGTACTTC
d_gene: TRBD1; j_gene: TRBJ1-2; len: 12; v_gene: TRBV5-1; abundance: -; CDR3aa: CASSSGGYGYTF; CDR3nt: TGCGCCAGCAGCTCAGGGGGTTATGGCTACACCTTC
d_gene: -; j_gene: TRBJ2-5; len: 16; v_gene: TRBV6-1; abundance: once; CDR3aa: CASSARRTGPQETQYF; CDR3nt: TGTGCCAGCAGTGCTCGCCGGACTGGGCCTCAAGAGACCCAGTACTTC
d_gene: -; j_gene: TRBJ1-4; len: 15; v_gene: TRBV15; abundance: -; CDR3aa: CATSRDTGNSEKLFF; CDR3nt: TGTGCCACCAGCAGAGATACGGGGAATAGTGAAAAACTGTTTTTT
d_gene: -; j_gene: TRBJ1-1; len: 13; v_gene: TRBV18; abundance: -; CDR3aa: CASSPPSRTEAFF; CDR3nt: TGTGCCAGCTCACCACCCTCGAGGACTGAAGCTTTCTTT
d_gene: TRBD1; j_gene: TRBJ1-5; len: 12; v_gene: TRBV6-1; abundance: -; CDR3aa: CASGTGLQPQHF; CDR3nt: TGTGCCAGCGGGACAGGGTTACAGCCCCAGCATTTT
d_gene: -; j_gene: TRBJ2-3; len: 14; v_gene: TRBV9; abundance: -; CDR3aa: CASSVEGSTDTQYF; CDR3nt: TGTGCCAGCAGCGTAGAGGGGAGCACAGATACGCAGTATTTT
d_gene: -; j_gene: TRBJ1-1; len: 14; v_gene: TRBV10-3; abundance: -; CDR3aa: CAIRIQELNTEAFF; CDR3nt: TGTGCCATCAGAATACAGGAGTTGAACACTGAAGCTTTCTTT
d_gene: TRBD2; j_gene: TRBJ2-1; len: 16; v_gene: TRBV5-1; abundance: -; CDR3aa: CASSLDAGASYNEQFF; CDR3nt: TGCGCCAGCAGCTTGGATGCGGGAGCATCCTACAATGAGCAGTTCTTC
d_gene: -; j_gene: TRBJ1-2; len: 13; v_gene: TRBV2; abundance: few; CDR3aa: CASSDGRDYGYTF; CDR3nt: TGTGCCAGCAGTGACGGCAGGGACTATGGCTACACCTTC
d_gene: -; j_gene: TRBJ1-4; len: 13; v_gene: TRBV18; abundance: -; CDR3aa: CASSRGTNEKLFF; CDR3nt: TGTGCCAGCTCACGAGGTACTAATGAAAAACTGTTTTTT
d_gene: -; j_gene: TRBJ2-3; len: 16; v_gene: TRBV18; abundance: -; CDR3aa: CASSRWIKEGVDTQYF; CDR3nt: TGTGCCAGCTCACGTTGGATCAAGGAAGGAGTAGATACGCAGTATTTT
d_gene: -; j_gene: TRBJ2-3; len: 14; v_gene: TRBV27; abundance: -; CDR3aa: CASRGPGETDTQYF; CDR3nt: TGTGCCAGCAGAGGCCCAGGGGAGACAGATACGCAGTATTTT
d_gene: -; j_gene: TRBJ1-3; len: 14; v_gene: TRBV19; abundance: once; CDR3aa: CASQATGHRNTIYF; CDR3nt: TGTGCCAGCCAAGCTACAGGACACCGAAACACCATATATTTT
d_gene: TRBD1; j_gene: TRBJ2-6; len: 18; v_gene: TRBV6-1; abundance: -; CDR3aa: CASSVIPGQGAGANVLTF; CDR3nt: TGTGCCAGCAGTGTGATACCGGGACAGGGGGCCGGGGCCAACGTCCTGACTTTC
d_gene: -; j_gene: TRBJ1-3; len: 16; v_gene: TRBV19; abundance: -; CDR3aa: CASSYVRTASGNTIYF; CDR3nt: TGTGCCAGTAGTTATGTTAGGACAGCCTCTGGAAACACCATATATTTT
d_gene: -; j_gene: TRBJ1-1; len: 15; v_gene: TRBV10-2; abundance: -; CDR3aa: CASSEPRGVNTEAFF; CDR3nt: TGCGCCAGCAGTGAGCCCCGGGGGGTAAACACTGAAGCTTTCTTT
d_gene: -; j_gene: TRBJ2-3; len: 14; v_gene: TRBV18; abundance: once; CDR3aa: CASSPRREVDTQYF; CDR3nt: TGTGCCAGCTCACCAAGAAGGGAGGTAGATACGCAGTATTTT
d_gene: TRBD1; j_gene: TRBJ2-2; len: 16; v_gene: TRBV18; abundance: -; CDR3aa: CASSPPGTVNTGELFF; CDR3nt: TGTGCCAGCTCACCACCCGGGACAGTAAACACCGGGGAGCTGTTTTTT
d_gene: TRBD1; j_gene: TRBJ2-1; len: 13; v_gene: TRBV6-5; abundance: -; CDR3aa: CASSKTGGNEQFF; CDR3nt: TGTGCCAGCAGTAAGACAGGGGGGAATGAGCAGTTCTTC
d_gene: -; j_gene: TRBJ1-1; len: 13; v_gene: TRBV30; abundance: -; CDR3aa: CAWSGRMNTEAFF; CDR3nt: TGTGCCTGGAGTGGCAGAATGAACACTGAAGCTTTCTTT
d_gene: TRBD2; j_gene: TRBJ2-1; len: 17; v_gene: TRBV13; abundance: -; CDR3aa: CASSQLAGREGLYEQFF; CDR3nt: TGTGCCAGCAGCCAGCTGGCTGGGCGGGAGGGCCTCTATGAGCAGTTCTTC
d_gene: TRBD2; j_gene: TRBJ2-7; len: 14; v_gene: TRBV10-3; abundance: -; CDR3aa: CAISEPSGGYEQYF; CDR3nt: TGTGCCATCAGTGAACCTAGCGGGGGTTACGAGCAGTACTTC
d_gene: TRBD2; j_gene: TRBJ2-3; len: 13; v_gene: TRBV11-2; abundance: -; CDR3aa: CASTTSGTDTQYF; CDR3nt: TGTGCCAGCACGACTAGCGGGACAGATACGCAGTATTTT
d_gene: TRBD1; j_gene: TRBJ1-1; len: 15; v_gene: TRBV11-2; abundance: -; CDR3aa: CASSLGTGPNTEAFF; CDR3nt: TGTGCCAGCAGCTTAGGGACAGGACCGAACACTGAAGCTTTCTTT
d_gene: -; j_gene: TRBJ1-1; len: 13; v_gene: TRBV19; abundance: -; CDR3aa: CASSPQGNTEAFF; CDR3nt: TGTGCCAGTAGTCCCCAGGGGAACACTGAAGCTTTCTTT
d_gene: TRBD1; j_gene: TRBJ2-2; len: 15; v_gene: TRBV6-5; abundance: -; CDR3aa: CASSRQGANTGELFF; CDR3nt: TGTGCCAGCAGTCGACAGGGCGCGAACACCGGGGAGCTGTTTTTT
d_gene: -; j_gene: TRBJ1-2; len: 16; v_gene: TRBV2; abundance: -; CDR3aa: CASSSSKSDLSGGYTF; CDR3nt: TGTGCCAGCAGCTCCTCAAAATCGGACCTCAGCGGGGGCTACACCTTC
d_gene: -; j_gene: TRBJ2-3; len: 15; v_gene: TRBV5-4; abundance: -; CDR3aa: CASSLSPAITDTQYF; CDR3nt: TGTGCCAGCAGCTTGTCCCCCGCTATCACAGATACGCAGTATTTT
d_gene: TRBD1; j_gene: TRBJ2-7; len: 13; v_gene: TRBV9; abundance: -; CDR3aa: CASSDGQGYEQYF; CDR3nt: TGTGCCAGCAGTGACGGACAGGGATACGAGCAGTACTTC
d_gene: -; j_gene: TRBJ2-1; len: 13; v_gene: TRBV11-2; abundance: -; CDR3aa: CASSLALYNEQFF; CDR3nt: TGTGCCAGCAGCTTAGCCCTGTACAATGAGCAGTTCTTC
d_gene: TRBD2; j_gene: TRBJ2-1; len: 16; v_gene: TRBV9; abundance: few; CDR3aa: CASSVGSSGIQGEQFF; CDR3nt: TGTGCCAGCAGCGTAGGGTCTAGCGGGATACAGGGTGAGCAGTTCTTC
d_gene: -; j_gene: TRBJ1-1; len: 14; v_gene: TRBV9; abundance: -; CDR3aa: CASSVNQGTTEAFF; CDR3nt: TGTGCCAGCAGCGTAAATCAGGGGACAACTGAAGCTTTCTTT
d_gene: -; j_gene: TRBJ2-7; len: 13; v_gene: TRBV30; abundance: -; CDR3aa: CAWKAGELYEQYF; CDR3nt: TGTGCCTGGAAGGCAGGGGAGCTCTACGAGCAGTACTTC
d_gene: TRBD1; j_gene: TRBJ2-5; len: 13; v_gene: TRBV7-2; abundance: -; CDR3aa: CASRNGQGETQYF; CDR3nt: TGTGCCAGCAGAAACGGACAGGGGGAGACCCAGTACTTC
d_gene: -; j_gene: TRBJ2-5; len: 11; v_gene: TRBV25-1; abundance: -; CDR3aa: CASSERGAQYF; CDR3nt: TGTGCCAGCAGTGAACGGGGAGCCCAGTACTTC
d_gene: TRBD2; j_gene: TRBJ2-7; len: 16; v_gene: TRBV10-3; abundance: -; CDR3aa: CAISGTSGGKPYEQYF; CDR3nt: TGTGCCATCAGTGGGACTAGCGGGGGTAAACCCTACGAGCAGTACTTC
d_gene: -; j_gene: TRBJ1-1; len: 11; v_gene: TRBV18; abundance: -; CDR3aa: CASSPMTEAFF; CDR3nt: TGTGCCAGCTCACCCATGACTGAAGCTTTCTTT
d_gene: -; j_gene: TRBJ2-2; len: 15; v_gene: TRBV25-1; abundance: -; CDR3aa: CASKGTPGDTGELFF; CDR3nt: TGTGCCAGCAAGGGGACACCAGGTGACACCGGGGAGCTGTTTTTT
d_gene: TRBD1; j_gene: TRBJ1-5; len: 15; v_gene: TRBV4-1; abundance: once; CDR3aa: CASSQEKGGHQPQHF; CDR3nt: TGCGCCAGCAGCCAAGAAAAAGGGGGCCATCAGCCCCAGCATTTT
d_gene: -; j_gene: TRBJ1-1; len: 13; v_gene: TRBV30; abundance: -; CDR3aa: CAWSQGGNTEAFF; CDR3nt: TGTGCCTGGAGTCAGGGAGGGAACACTGAAGCTTTCTTT
d_gene: -; j_gene: TRBJ1-2; len: 14; v_gene: TRBV13; abundance: -; CDR3aa: CASSSLQAGYGYTF; CDR3nt: TGTGCCAGCAGCTCACTACAGGCTGGCTATGGCTACACCTTC
d_gene: -; j_gene: TRBJ2-1; len: 16; v_gene: TRBV9; abundance: -; CDR3aa: CASSLTGGFPYNEQFF; CDR3nt: TGTGCCAGCAGCCTCACCGGAGGCTTCCCCTACAATGAGCAGTTCTTC
d_gene: -; j_gene: TRBJ1-2; len: 12; v_gene: TRBV2; abundance: -; CDR3aa: CASRGRIYGYTF; CDR3nt: TGTGCCAGCAGGGGGCGGATCTATGGCTACACCTTC